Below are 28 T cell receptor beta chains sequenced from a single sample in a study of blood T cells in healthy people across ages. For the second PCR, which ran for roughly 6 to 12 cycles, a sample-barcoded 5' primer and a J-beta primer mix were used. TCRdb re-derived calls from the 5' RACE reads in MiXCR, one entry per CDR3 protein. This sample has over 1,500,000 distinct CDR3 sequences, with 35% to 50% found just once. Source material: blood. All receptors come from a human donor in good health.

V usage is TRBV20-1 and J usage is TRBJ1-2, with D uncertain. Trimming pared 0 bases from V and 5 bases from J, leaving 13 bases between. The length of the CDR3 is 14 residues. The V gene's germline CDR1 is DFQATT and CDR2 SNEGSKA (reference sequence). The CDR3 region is CSARDLTALYGYTF. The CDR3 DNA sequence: TGCAGTGCTAGAGATTTAACGGCCCTTTATGGCTACACCTTC.

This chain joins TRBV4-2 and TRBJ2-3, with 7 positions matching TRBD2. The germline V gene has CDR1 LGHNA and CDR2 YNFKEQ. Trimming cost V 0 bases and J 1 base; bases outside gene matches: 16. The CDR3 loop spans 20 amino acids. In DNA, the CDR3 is TGTGCCAGCAGCCAAGATGGGAGGTCGAGGGCTAGCGGTCGCACAGATACGCAGTATTTT. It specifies CASSQDGRSRASGRTDTQYF.

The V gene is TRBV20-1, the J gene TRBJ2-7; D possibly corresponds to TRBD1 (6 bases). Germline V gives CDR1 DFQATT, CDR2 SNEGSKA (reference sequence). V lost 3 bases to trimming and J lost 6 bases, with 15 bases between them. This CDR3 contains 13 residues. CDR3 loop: CSARGPGVGEQYF. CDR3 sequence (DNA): TGCAGTGCTAGGGGTCCAGGGGTCGGCGAGCAGTACTTC.

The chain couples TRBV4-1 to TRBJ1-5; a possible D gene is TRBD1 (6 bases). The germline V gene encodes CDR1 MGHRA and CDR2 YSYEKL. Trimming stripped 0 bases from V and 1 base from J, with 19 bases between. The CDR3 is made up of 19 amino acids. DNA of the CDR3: TGCGCCAGCAGCCAAGATTCGGGGGGCGAAACGTTCAGCAATCAGCCCCAGCATTTT. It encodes CASSQDSGGETFSNQPQHF.

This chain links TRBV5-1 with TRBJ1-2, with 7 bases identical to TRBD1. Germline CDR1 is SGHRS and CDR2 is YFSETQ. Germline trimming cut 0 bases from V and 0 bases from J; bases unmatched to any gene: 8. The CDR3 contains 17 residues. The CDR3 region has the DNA TGCGCCAGCAGCTTGGTGGGGGACAGTTCCCCTAACTATGGCTACACCTTC. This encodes CASSLVGDSSPNYGYTF.

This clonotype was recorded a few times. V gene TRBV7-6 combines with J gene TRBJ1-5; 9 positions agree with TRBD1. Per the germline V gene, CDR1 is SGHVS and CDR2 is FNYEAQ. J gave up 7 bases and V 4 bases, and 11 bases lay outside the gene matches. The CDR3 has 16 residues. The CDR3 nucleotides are TGTGCCAGCAGCTCATACCCGGGACAGGGTCCACAGCCCCAGCATTTT. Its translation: CASSSYPGQGPQPQHF.

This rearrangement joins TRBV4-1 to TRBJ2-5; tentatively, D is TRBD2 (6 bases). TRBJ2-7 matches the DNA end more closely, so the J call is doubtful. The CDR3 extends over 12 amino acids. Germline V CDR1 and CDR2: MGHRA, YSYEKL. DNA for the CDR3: TGCGCCAGCAGCCCACGGGGGACCGAGCAGTACTTC. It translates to CASSPRGTEQYF.

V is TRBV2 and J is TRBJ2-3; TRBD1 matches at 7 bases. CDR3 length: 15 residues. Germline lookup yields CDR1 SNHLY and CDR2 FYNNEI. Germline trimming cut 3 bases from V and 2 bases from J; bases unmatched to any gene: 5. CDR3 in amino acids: CASSEGQFSTDTQYF. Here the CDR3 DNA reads TGTGCCAGCAGTGAGGGACAGTTTTCCACAGATACGCAGTATTTT.

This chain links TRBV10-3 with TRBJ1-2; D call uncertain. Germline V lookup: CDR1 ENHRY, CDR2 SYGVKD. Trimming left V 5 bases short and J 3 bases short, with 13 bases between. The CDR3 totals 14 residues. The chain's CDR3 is CAISFDPGDYGYTF. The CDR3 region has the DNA TGTGCCATCAGTTTTGACCCCGGGGACTATGGCTACACCTTC.

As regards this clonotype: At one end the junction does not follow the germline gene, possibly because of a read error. CDR3 sequence reads: CAGSYRGAGGELFF. The CDR3 bases are TGTGCCGGCAGTTACAGGGGCGCTGGCGGGGAGCTGTTTTTT. This sequence joins TRBV6-2 or TRBV6-3 and TRBJ2-2; TRBD1 matches at 7 bases. This CDR3 spans 14 amino acids. Germline assignment: CDR1 MNHEY and CDR2 SVGEGT.

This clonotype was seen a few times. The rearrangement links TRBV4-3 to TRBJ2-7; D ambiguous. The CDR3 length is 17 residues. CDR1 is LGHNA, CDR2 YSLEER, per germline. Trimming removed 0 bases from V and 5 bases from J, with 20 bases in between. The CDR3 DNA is TGCGCCAGCAGCCAAGATTGGACGGAACAGAGTCCGGACGAGCAGTACTTC. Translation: CASSQDWTEQSPDEQYF.

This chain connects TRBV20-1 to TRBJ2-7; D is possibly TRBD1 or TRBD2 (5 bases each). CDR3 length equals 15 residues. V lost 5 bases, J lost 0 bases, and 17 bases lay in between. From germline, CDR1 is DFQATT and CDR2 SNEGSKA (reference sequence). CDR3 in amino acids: CSAPPGHRSSYEQYF. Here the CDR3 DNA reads TGCAGTGCTCCTCCGGGGCACCGGAGCTCCTACGAGCAGTACTTC.

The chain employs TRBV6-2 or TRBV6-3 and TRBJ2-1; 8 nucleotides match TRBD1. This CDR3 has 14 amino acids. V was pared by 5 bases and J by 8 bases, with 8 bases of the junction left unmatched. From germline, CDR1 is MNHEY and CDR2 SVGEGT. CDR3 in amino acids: CASSIGTGYDEQFF. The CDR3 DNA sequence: TGTGCCAGCAGTATAGGGACAGGTTACGATGAGCAGTTCTTC.

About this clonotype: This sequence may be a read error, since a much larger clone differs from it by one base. The CDR3 loop reads CASSLFGFEQYF. CDR3 in DNA: TGTGCCAGCAGCTTATTTGGGTTCGAGCAGTACTTC. The V call is TRBV7-2, the J call TRBJ2-4, with D unclear. With the DNA end fitting TRBJ2-7 better, the J assignment may be wrong. CDR3 length equals 12 residues. CDR1 is SGHTA and CDR2 is FQGNSA in the germline V gene.

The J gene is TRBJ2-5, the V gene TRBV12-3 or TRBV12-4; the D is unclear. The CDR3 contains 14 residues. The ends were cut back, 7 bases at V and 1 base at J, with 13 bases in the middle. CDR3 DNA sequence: TGTGCCAGCACCATATTTGGGCCCCAAGAGACCCAGTACTTC. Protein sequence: CASTIFGPQETQYF.

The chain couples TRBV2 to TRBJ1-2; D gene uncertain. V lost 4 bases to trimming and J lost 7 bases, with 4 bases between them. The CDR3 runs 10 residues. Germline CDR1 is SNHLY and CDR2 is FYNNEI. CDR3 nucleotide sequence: TGTGCCAGCAGTGTTATTGGCTACACCTTC. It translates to CASSVIGYTF. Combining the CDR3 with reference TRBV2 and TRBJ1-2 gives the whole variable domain EPEVTQTPSHQVTQMGQEVILRCVPISNHLYFYWYRQILGQKVEFLVSFYNNEISEKSEIFDDQFSVERPDGSNFTLKIRSTKLEDSAMYFCASSVIGYTFGSGTRLTVV.

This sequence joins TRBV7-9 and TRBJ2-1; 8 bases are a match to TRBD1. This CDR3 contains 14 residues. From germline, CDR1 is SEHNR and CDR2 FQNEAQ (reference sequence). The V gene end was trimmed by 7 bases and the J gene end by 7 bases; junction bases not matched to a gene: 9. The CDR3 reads CASIARTGLNEQFF. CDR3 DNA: TGTGCCAGCATAGCCCGGACAGGGTTGAATGAGCAGTTCTTC.

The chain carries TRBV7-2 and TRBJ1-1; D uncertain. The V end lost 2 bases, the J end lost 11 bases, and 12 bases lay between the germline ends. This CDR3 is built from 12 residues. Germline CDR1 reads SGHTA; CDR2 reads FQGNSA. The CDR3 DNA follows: TGTGCCAGCAGCTTACCCGGGCGGAAGGCTTTCTTT. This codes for CASSLPGRKAFF.

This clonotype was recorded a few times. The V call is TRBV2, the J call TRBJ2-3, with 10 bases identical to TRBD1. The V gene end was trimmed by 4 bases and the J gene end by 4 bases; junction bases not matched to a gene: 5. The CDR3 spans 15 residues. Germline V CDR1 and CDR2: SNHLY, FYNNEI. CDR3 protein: CASSAPTGGPDTQYF. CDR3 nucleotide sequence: TGTGCCAGCAGTGCACCGACAGGGGGCCCAGATACGCAGTATTTT.

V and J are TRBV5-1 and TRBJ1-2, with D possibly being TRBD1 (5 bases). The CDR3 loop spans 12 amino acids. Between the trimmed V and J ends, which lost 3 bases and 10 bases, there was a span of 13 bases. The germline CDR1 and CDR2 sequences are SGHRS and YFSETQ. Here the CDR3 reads CASSSTDFDYTF. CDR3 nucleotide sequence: TGCGCCAGCAGCTCGACAGATTTTGACTACACCTTC.

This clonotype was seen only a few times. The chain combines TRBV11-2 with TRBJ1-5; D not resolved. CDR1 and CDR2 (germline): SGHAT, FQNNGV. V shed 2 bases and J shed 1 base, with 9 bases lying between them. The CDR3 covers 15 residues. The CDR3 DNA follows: TGTGCCAGCAGCTTATCGGGGATGAGCAATCAGCCCCAGCATTTT. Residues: CASSLSGMSNQPQHF.

The CDR3 here is CASSQDTRGTEAFF. The DNA of the CDR3 is TGTGCCAGCAGCCAAGACACGAGGGGAACTGAAGCTTTCTTT. V and J are TRBV3-1 and TRBJ1-1; the D gene is possibly TRBD1 (5 bases). The CDR3 contains 14 residues. The V and J ends lost 0 bases and 5 bases respectively, with 10 bases between them. Germline V lookup: CDR1 LGHDT, CDR2 YNNKEL (reference sequence). Full variable domain (outside the CDR3, taken from reference TRBV3-1 and TRBJ1-1): DTAVSQTPKYLVTQMGNDKSIKCEQNLGHDTMYWYKQDSKKFLKIMFSYNNKELIINETVPNRFSPKSPDKAHLNLHINSLELGDSAVYFCASSQDTRGTEAFFGQGTRLTVV.

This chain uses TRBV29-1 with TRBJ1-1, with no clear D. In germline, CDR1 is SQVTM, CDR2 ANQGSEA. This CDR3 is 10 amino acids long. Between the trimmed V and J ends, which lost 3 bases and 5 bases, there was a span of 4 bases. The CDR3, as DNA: TGCAGCGTTGAGTTGACTGAAGCTTTCTTT. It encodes CSVELTEAFF.

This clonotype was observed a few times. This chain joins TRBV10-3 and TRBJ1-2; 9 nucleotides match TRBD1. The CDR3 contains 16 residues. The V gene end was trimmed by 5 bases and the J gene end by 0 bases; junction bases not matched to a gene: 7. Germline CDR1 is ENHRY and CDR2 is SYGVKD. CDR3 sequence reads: CAISRDRAIPNYGYTF. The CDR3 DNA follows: TGTGCCATCAGTCGGGACAGGGCTATCCCTAACTATGGCTACACCTTC.

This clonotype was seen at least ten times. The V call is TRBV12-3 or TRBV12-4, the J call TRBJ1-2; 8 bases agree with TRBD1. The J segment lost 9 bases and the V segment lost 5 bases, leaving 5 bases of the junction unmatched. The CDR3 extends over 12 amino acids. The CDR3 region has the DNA TGTGCCAGCAGTCCCAGACAGGGGAGCTACACCTTC. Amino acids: CASSPRQGSYTF.

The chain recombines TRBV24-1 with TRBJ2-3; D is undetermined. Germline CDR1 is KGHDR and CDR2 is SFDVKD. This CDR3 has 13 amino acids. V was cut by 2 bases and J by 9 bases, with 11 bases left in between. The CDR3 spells CATSDSPPLTQYF. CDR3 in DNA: TGTGCCACCAGTGATTCCCCCCCCCTGACGCAGTATTTT.

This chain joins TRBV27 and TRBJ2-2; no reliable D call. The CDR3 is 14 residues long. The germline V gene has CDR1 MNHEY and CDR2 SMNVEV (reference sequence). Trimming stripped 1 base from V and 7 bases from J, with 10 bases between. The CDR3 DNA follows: TGTGCCAGCAGTTTATTGGACGCCGGCGGGGAGCTGTTTTTT. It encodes CASSLLDAGGELFF.

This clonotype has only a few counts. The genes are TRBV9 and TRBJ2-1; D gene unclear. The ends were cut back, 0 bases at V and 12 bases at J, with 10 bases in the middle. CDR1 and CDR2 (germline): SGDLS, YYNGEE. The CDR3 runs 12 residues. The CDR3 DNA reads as TGTGCCAGCAGCGTAGCTTTCGGTTGGCAGTTCTTC. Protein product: CASSVAFGWQFF.